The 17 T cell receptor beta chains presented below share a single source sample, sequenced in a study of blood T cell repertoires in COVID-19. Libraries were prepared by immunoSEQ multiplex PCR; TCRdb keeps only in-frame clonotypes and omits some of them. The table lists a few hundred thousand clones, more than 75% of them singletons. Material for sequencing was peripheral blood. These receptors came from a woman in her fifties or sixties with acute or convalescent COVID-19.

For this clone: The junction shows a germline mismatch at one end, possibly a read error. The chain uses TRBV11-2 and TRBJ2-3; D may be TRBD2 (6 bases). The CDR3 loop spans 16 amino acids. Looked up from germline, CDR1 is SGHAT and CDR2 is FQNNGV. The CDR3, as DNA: TGTGCCAGCACCCTCGGGGTAGCGGCTAGCACAGATGCGCAGTATTTT. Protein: CASTLGVAASTDAQYF.

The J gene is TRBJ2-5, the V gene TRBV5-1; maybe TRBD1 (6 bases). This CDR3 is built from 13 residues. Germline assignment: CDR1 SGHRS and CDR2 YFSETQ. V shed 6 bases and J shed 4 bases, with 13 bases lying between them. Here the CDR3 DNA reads TGCGCCAGCAACCCCATGACAGGAGAGACCCAGTACTTC. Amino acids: CASNPMTGETQYF.

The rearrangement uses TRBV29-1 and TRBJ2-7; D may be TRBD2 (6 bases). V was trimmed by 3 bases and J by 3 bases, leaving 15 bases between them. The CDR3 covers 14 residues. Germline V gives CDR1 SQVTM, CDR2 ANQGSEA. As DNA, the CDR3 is TGCAGCGTTGAGCTGGGGGGAAGAGACTACGAGCAGTACTTC. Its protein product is CSVELGGRDYEQYF.

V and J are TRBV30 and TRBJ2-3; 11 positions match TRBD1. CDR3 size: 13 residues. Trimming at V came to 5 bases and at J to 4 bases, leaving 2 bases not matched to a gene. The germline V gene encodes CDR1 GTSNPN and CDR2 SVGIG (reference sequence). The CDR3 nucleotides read TGTGCCTGGGGGACAGGGGGAGCAGATACGCAGTATTTT. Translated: CAWGTGGADTQYF.

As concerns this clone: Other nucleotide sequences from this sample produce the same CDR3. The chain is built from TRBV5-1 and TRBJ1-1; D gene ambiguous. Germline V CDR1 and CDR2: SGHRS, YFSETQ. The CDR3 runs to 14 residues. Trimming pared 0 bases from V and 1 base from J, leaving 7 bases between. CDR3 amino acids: CASSLDPGNTEAFF. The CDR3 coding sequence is TGCGCCAGCAGCTTGGACCCGGGGAACACTGAAGCTTTCTTT.

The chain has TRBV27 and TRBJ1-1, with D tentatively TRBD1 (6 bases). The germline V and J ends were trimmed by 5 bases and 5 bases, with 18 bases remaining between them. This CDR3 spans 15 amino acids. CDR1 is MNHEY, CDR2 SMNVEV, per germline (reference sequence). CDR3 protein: CASSQRPGHGTEAFF. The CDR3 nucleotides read TGTGCCAGCAGTCAACGACCGGGACACGGAACTGAAGCTTTCTTT.

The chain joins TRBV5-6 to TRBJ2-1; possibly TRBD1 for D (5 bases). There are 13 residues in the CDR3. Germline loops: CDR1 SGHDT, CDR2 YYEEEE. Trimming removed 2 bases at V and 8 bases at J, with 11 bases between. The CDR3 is CASSLGHGYEQFF. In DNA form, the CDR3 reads TGTGCCAGCAGCTTAGGACACGGTTATGAGCAGTTCTTC.

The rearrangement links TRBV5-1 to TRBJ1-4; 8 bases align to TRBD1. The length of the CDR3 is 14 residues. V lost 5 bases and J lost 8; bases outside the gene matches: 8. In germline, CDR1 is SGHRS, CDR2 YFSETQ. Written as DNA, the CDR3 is TGCGCCAGCAGTCAGACAGGGGTAGAGGAAAAACTGTTTTTT. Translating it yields CASSQTGVEEKLFF.

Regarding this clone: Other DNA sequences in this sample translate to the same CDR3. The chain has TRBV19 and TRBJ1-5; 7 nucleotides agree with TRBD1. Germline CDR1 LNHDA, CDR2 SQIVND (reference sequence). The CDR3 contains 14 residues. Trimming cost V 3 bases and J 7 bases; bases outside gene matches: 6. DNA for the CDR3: TGTGCCAGTAGTATTCGACAGGGAAGACAGCCCCAGCATTTT. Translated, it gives CASSIRQGRQPQHF.

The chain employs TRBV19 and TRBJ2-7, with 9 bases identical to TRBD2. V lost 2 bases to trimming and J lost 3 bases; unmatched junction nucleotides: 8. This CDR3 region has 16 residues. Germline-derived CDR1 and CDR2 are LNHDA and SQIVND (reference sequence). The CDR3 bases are TGTGCCAGTAGTATAACCGGTAGCGGGAGTCGCTACGAGCAGTACTTC. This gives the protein CASSITGSGSRYEQYF.

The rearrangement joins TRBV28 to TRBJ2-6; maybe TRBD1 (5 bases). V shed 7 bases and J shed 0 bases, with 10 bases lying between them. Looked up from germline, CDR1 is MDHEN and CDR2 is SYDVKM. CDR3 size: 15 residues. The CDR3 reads CASNSQGSGANVLTF. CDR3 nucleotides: TGTGCCAGCAACTCTCAGGGCTCTGGGGCCAACGTCCTGACTTTC.

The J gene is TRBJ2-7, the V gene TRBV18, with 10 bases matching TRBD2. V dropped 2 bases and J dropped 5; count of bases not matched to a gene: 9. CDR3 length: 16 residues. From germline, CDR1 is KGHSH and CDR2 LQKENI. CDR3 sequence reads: CASSPITSGKQDEQYF. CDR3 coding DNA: TGTGCCAGCTCACCAATCACTAGCGGGAAACAGGACGAGCAGTACTTC.

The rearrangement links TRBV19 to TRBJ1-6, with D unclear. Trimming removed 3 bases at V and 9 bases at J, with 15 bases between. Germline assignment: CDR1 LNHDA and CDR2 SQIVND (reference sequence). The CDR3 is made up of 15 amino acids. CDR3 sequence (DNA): TGTGCCAGTAGTATTGAAGGGAGTCAAATTTCACCCCTCCACTTT. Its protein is CASSIEGSQISPLHF. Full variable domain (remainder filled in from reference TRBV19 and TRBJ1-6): DGGITQSPKYLFRKEGQNVTLSCEQNLNHDAMYWYRQDPGQGLRLIYYSQIVNDFQKGDIAEGYSVSREKKESFPLTVTSAQKNPTAFYLCASSIEGSQISPLHFGNGTRLTVT.

CDR3 bases: TGTGCCAGCAGTCCGTCGGGACAGGGGGATACTGAAGCTTTCTTT. Translation gives CASSPSGQGDTEAFF. The gene calls are TRBV28 and TRBJ1-1; 11 nucleotides match TRBD1. The CDR3 sequence is 15 residues long. V was clipped by 5 bases and J by 5 bases; unmatched bases: 7. CDR1 is MDHEN, CDR2 SYDVKM, per germline.

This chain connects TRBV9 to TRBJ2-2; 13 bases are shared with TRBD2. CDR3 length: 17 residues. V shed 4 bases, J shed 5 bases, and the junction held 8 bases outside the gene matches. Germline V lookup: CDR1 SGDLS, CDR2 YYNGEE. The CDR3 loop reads CASSLGTSGIRTGELFF. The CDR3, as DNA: TGTGCCAGCAGCCTCGGGACTAGCGGGATTCGTACCGGGGAGCTGTTTTTT.

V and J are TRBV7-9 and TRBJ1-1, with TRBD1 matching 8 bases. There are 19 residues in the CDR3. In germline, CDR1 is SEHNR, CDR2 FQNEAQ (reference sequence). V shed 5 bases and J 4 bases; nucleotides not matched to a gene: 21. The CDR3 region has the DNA TGTGCCAGCAGCATACCAAGAACCGGGACAGGAGTCCTGACCACTGAAGCTTTCTTT. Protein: CASSIPRTGTGVLTTEAFF.

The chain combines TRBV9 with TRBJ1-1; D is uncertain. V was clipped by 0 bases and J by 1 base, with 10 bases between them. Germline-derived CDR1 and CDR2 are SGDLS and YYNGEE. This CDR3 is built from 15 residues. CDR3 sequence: CASSVGRTPNTEAFF. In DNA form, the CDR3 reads TGTGCCAGCAGCGTAGGGAGGACCCCGAACACTGAAGCTTTCTTT.